This T cell receptor beta chain is from a study of blood T cell repertoires in COVID-19. V was shortened by 6 bases and J by 5 bases, with 16 bases between the two germline ends. Germline assignment: CDR1 KGHSH and CDR2 LQKENI. CDR3 length: 14 residues. Produced via immunoSEQ multiplex PCR; TCRdb's table is partial and in-frame only. Here the sample spans 190,000 or so clones, over 75% being singletons. The sequencing input was PBMCs or T cells enriched from blood (not recorded which). This sequence originates from a middle-aged man who had recovered from COVID-19. The chain carries TRBV18 and TRBJ1-2; tentative D call: TRBD1 (5 bases). CDR3 bases: TGTGCCAGCTCCCAACCGGAGGGGAAGTATGGCTACACCTTC. As protein: CASSQPEGKYGYTF.